This TCR beta chain was recorded in a study of human T cells and chemical hapten exposure. For the study at large: Small volume differences among pooled libraries mainly caused per-sample TCR yield variation.

Broader study findings: Because they had alopecia, donors may respond immunologically unlike healthy people. Expanded TCR counts at PT1 were positively correlated with the patch test score. There was no change with DPC sensitization in TCRs above 1 in 1000 frequency.

MiXCR was run by TCRdb on the RACE reads, yielding one entry per CDR3 protein. The sample lists more than 110,000 distinct CDR3 sequences, about 12% seen once, with about 1.4% in the top ten. Time point described: patch test 2, 6 weeks after DPC sensitization. Treatment given: therapeutic diphenylcyclopropenone sensitization with weekly scalp DPC. Germline CDR1 reads GTSNPN; CDR2 reads SVGIG (reference sequence). V lost 5 bases, J lost 2 bases, and 12 bases lay in between. This CDR3 spans 13 amino acids. Notes on this clonotype: Its antigen is currently unknown.

The clonotype comes from a woman aged 45-59 years with alopecia areata. Some clones in this sample may be carry-over from other donors' samples. The specimen was whole blood, collected in connection with sensitization to the hapten diphenylcyclopropenone (DPC). The J gene is TRBJ2-5, the V gene TRBV30, with D maybe TRBD2 (5 bases). This CDR3 reads CAWEGANQETQYF. The CDR3 DNA sequence: TGTGCCTGGGAGGGAGCCAATCAAGAGACCCAGTACTTC.